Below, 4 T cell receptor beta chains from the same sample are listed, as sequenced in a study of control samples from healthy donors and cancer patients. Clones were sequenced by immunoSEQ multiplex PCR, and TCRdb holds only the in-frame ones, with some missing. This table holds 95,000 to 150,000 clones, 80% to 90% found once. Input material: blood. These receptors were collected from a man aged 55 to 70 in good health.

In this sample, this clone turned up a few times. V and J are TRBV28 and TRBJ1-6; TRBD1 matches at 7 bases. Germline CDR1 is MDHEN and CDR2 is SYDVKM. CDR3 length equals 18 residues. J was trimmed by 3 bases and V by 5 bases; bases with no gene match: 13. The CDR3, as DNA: TGTGCCAGCAGTCAGGCTTGGGGAGGGGGCTTCTATAATTCACCCCTCCACTTT. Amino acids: CASSQAWGGGFYNSPLHF.

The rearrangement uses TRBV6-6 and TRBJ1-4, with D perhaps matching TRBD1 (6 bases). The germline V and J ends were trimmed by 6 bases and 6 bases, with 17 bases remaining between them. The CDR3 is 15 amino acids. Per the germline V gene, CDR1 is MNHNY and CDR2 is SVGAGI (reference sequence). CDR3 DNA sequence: TGTGCCAGCAGAGCAGGGGACGGGGTAGATGAAAAACTGTTTTTT. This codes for CASRAGDGVDEKLFF.

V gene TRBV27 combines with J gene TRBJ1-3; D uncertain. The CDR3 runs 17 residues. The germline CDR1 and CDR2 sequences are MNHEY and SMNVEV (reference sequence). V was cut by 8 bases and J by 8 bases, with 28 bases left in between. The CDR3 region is CASPDEEGTAPGDTIYF. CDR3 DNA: TGTGCCAGCCCTGACGAGGAGGGAACGGCGCCGGGAGACACCATATATTTT.

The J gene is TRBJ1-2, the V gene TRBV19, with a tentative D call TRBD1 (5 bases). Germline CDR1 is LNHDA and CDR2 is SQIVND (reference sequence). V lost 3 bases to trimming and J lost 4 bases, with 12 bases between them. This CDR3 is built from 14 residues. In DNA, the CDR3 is TGTGCCAGTAGTATTAATCCAGGGTCCTATGGCTACACCTTC. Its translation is CASSINPGSYGYTF.